This T cell receptor beta chain stems from a study of regulatory T cells in long-lasting Graves disease. HTBI primers from iRepertoire and Arm-PCR of CDR3 regions yielded the TCR beta libraries. In TCRdb, the multiplex PCR reads were re-called with MiXCR into one record per CDR3 protein. The sample records a few hundred thousand distinct CDR3 sequences, approximately 10% being singletons. CDR3 length equals 16 residues. In germline, CDR1 is MDHEN, CDR2 SYDVKM. The ends lost 5 bases at V and 9 bases at J; junction bases unmatched: 18. This clonotype came up many times. Sample time point: newly diagnosed GD, antithyroid drugs for less than 3 months. Following extraction of RNA from PBMCs, that RNA was used to make the TCR library. The sample was also reused in another study, on T cells in Graves' hyperthyroidism and ophthalmopathy.

This receptor was taken from a woman under 30 with Graves disease. This sample comprised peripheral blood mononuclear cells (PBMCs), obtained at new diagnosis, from a patient treated with antithyroid drugs. The chain carries TRBV28 and TRBJ2-5; the match to TRBD1 covers 7 bases. CDR3: CASSPDRRRVQGPQYF. The CDR3 nucleotides read TGTGCCAGCAGTCCCGACAGGAGGCGGGTACAGGGGCCCCAGTACTTC.